Detailed here is one T cell receptor beta chain. Its target is not known. These data originate in a study of CD8+ T cells in alopecia areata. Study information: Oral tofacitinib (5 to 10 mg twice daily) was administered to treated patients. Study-level results: Tofacitinib significantly brought down scalp clonality and expanded CD8+ clones among top 100.

Described treatment: oral pan-JAK inhibitor, 5-10 mg twice daily. RNA was extracted and reverse transcribed into cDNA as the sequencing template. The method was immunoSEQ multiplex PCR; TCRdb's version includes in-frame clones alone and lacks a portion of them. Of roughly 200,000 clones in the sample, 35% to 40% are singletons; the top ten hold 0.4% to 0.55%. This receptor was obtained from a human donor with alopecia areata. The sample in question was CD4+ T cells sorted from blood, obtained around week 34, from a patient treated with tofacitinib.

In nucleotides, the CDR3 is TGTGCCAGCAGCTCCAGTGATTCGGGCTACACCTTC. It encodes CASSSSDSGYTF. This sequence joins TRBV5-4 and TRBJ1-2, with D uncertain. CDR3 size: 12 residues. V was trimmed by 3 bases and J by 8 bases, leaving 11 bases between them. Looked up from germline, CDR1 is SGHNT and CDR2 is YYREEE (reference sequence).